Each of the 19 T cell receptor beta chains below was sequenced from the same sample in a study of CD8+CD57+ T cells in acquired aplastic anemia. Researchers used genomic DNA as the template to profile TCR beta VDJ and CDR3. MiXCR, run by TCRdb on the reads, gives a single entry per CDR3 protein. The table records just over 150,000 distinct CDR3 sequences, around half of them present only once. It was patients with CD8+CD57+ cell expansion by flow cytometry who were chosen for sequencing. The sequenced sample consisted of sorted CD4+, CD8+, or CD8+CD57+ T cells (not recorded which) from PBMCs. These TCRs come from a human donor with aplastic anemia.

The rearrangement links TRBV20-1 to TRBJ1-2; possibly TRBD1 for D (5 bases). This CDR3 spans 15 amino acids. Germline V lookup: CDR1 DFQATT, CDR2 SNEGSKA (reference sequence). Trimming shortened V by 2 bases and J by 12 bases, and 25 bases separated the two germline ends. The CDR3 nucleotides are TGCAGTGCTAGATCCGGGGCAAGTCCCATGTCCGATCACACCTTC. It yields the protein CSARSGASPMSDHTF.

This clonotype has only a few counts. CDR3 DNA sequence: TGTGCCAGTAGTCAGGGAGACGGCGAGCAGTACTTC. This translates into CASSQGDGEQYF. V usage is TRBV19 and J usage is TRBJ2-7, with D perhaps TRBD1 or TRBD2 (5 bases each). Per the germline V gene, CDR1 is LNHDA and CDR2 is SQIVND (reference sequence). The CDR3 contains 12 residues. Trimming removed 5 bases from V and 6 bases from J, with 11 bases in between.

This clonotype turned up a few times. V gene TRBV2 combines with J gene TRBJ2-3, with TRBD2 identical over 7 bases. The ends lost 5 bases at V and 2 bases at J; junction bases unmatched: 7. Germline V CDR1 and CDR2: SNHLY, FYNNEI. The CDR3 spans 15 residues. The CDR3 is CASSQRLANTDTQYF. The DNA of the CDR3 is TGTGCCAGCAGTCAAAGACTAGCTAACACAGATACGCAGTATTTT.

This clonotype has ten or more counts. V and J are TRBV19 and TRBJ2-1, with 7 bases fitting TRBD1. The V and J ends lost 6 bases and 8 bases, in that order; junction bases with no gene match: 7. The germline gives CDR1 LNHDA, CDR2 SQIVND (reference sequence). The CDR3 consists of 13 residues. In DNA form, the CDR3 reads TGTGCCAGTAGCCTGACAGGGTTTGATGAGCAGTTCTTC. Translated: CASSLTGFDEQFF. Supplemented by reference TRBV19 and TRBJ2-1, the full variable domain reads DGGITQSPKYLFRKEGQNVTLSCEQNLNHDAMYWYRQDPGQGLRLIYYSQIVNDFQKGDIAEGYSVSREKKESFPLTVTSAQKNPTAFYLCASSLTGFDEQFFGPGTRLTVL.

There are many counts of this clonotype. The CDR3 loop reads CASSVGVGGPEQYF. The CDR3 coding sequence is TGTGCCAGCAGCGTAGGAGTAGGGGGGCCCGAGCAGTACTTC. V is TRBV9 and J is TRBJ2-7, with D tentatively TRBD1 or TRBD2 (6 bases each). V gave up 0 bases and J gave up 6 bases, with 13 bases separating them. The germline V gene has CDR1 SGDLS and CDR2 YYNGEE. CDR3 size: 14 residues.

V usage is TRBV2 and J usage is TRBJ1-2; D call uncertain. The germline gives CDR1 SNHLY, CDR2 FYNNEI. The length of the CDR3 is 14 residues. V was clipped by 4 bases and J by 4 bases, with 13 bases between them. CDR3 protein: CASSVSQPPYGYTF. CDR3 nucleotides: TGTGCCAGCAGTGTTAGCCAGCCCCCCTATGGCTACACCTTC.

This chain uses TRBV15 with TRBJ2-7; D remains unclear. V dropped 1 base and J dropped 2 bases, with 6 bases sitting between them. Per the germline V gene, CDR1 is LNHNV and CDR2 is YYDKDF (reference sequence). The CDR3 contains 13 residues. The CDR3 nucleotides read TGTGCCACCAGCAGAGGGGGAACCTACGAGCAGTACTTC. Protein product: CATSRGGTYEQYF.

The rearrangement joins TRBV20-1 to TRBJ1-2, with 7 nucleotides matching TRBD1. CDR3 size: 13 residues. Germline assignment: CDR1 DFQATT and CDR2 SNEGSKA (reference sequence). Germline trimming cut 7 bases from V and 5 bases from J; bases unmatched to any gene: 10. The CDR3 coding sequence is TGCAGTGGTTTGACTGGGACAGTTTATGGCTACACCTTC. It is translated as CSGLTGTVYGYTF.

This clonotype was found many times. V and J are TRBV6-1 and TRBJ1-5; no firm D call. Trimming shortened V by 1 base and J by 7 bases, and 8 bases separated the two germline ends. In germline, CDR1 is MNHNS, CDR2 SASEGT. The CDR3 is made up of 13 amino acids. DNA for the CDR3: TGTGCCAGCAGTGAAGTGCCTCGACAGCCCCAGCATTTT. Encoded protein: CASSEVPRQPQHF.

This clonotype occurred many times. The CDR3 sequence is CASSFGQGLFQPQHF. In DNA form, the CDR3 reads TGTGCCAGTAGCTTCGGACAGGGCCTCTTTCAGCCCCAGCATTTT. The chain has TRBV19 and TRBJ1-5; 8 nucleotides match TRBD1. The germline CDR1 and CDR2 sequences are LNHDA and SQIVND (reference sequence). V gave up 6 bases and J gave up 6 bases; unmatched junction bases: 10. The CDR3 sequence is 15 residues long.

Notes on this clonotype: This may come from a read error, since a much larger clone is one base off. The genes are TRBV5-8 and TRBJ1-2, with D possibly matching TRBD1 (5 bases). Trimming took 2 bases from V and 8 from J, leaving 7 bases between them. Germline V CDR1 and CDR2: SGHTS, YDEGEE. The CDR3 spans 11 residues. The CDR3, as DNA: TGTGCCAGCAGCTTCTGGGGGGGCTACACCTTC. It translates to CASSFWGGYTF.

This clonotype was observed a few times. The V call is TRBV5-5, the J call TRBJ1-5; 8 nucleotides agree with TRBD1. J gave up 4 bases and V 1 base, and 4 bases lay outside the gene matches. Germline assignment: CDR1 SGHKS and CDR2 YYEKEE (reference sequence). The CDR3 sequence is 15 residues long. CDR3 residues: CASSLRQGANQPQHF. For the CDR3, the DNA is TGTGCCAGCAGCTTGAGGCAGGGGGCAAATCAGCCCCAGCATTTT.

This clonotype was detected ten times or more. The CDR3 bases are TGTGCCAGCGGGTGGGTCTACGAAGCGATCAACAGGACATACAATGAGCAGTTCTTC. Translated: CASGWVYEAINRTYNEQFF. The chain couples TRBV11-2 to TRBJ2-1; weak D call: TRBD1 (5 bases). V was cut by 8 bases and J by 4 bases, with 30 bases left in between. The CDR3 has 19 residues. The germline V gene encodes CDR1 SGHAT and CDR2 FQNNGV.

The chain couples TRBV20-1 to TRBJ2-7; possible D gene TRBD2, 6 bases. Germline loops: CDR1 DFQATT, CDR2 SNEGSKA (reference sequence). The CDR3 has 15 residues. Between the trimmed V and J ends, which lost 0 bases and 10 bases, there was a span of 22 bases. CDR3 loop: CSARDVTGELEEQYF. DNA of the CDR3: TGCAGTGCTAGAGATGTAACGGGAGAGTTGGAAGAACAGTACTTC.

This clonotype has only a few counts. This chain links TRBV2 with TRBJ2-7; 9 nucleotides align to TRBD2. Unmatched junction bases numbered 10, after V lost 7 bases and J lost 6 bases. The germline gives CDR1 SNHLY, CDR2 FYNNEI. There are 14 residues in the CDR3. The CDR3 reads CASTWERGVGEQYF. The CDR3 nucleotides are TGTGCCAGCACCTGGGAGCGGGGGGTAGGCGAGCAGTACTTC.

Turning to this clonotype: The CDR3 does not end in the conserved phenylalanine or tryptophan, so this is likely a read error. No DNA is shown, since the ends of the CDR3 on it are uncertain; the CDR3 is the one TCRdb lists. The chain has TRBV7-9 and TRBJ2-1. A total of 9 residues make up the CDR3, ends included. Germline V lookup: CDR1 SEHNR, CDR2 FQNEAQ (reference sequence). The CDR3 here is CASSPGQSY.

The genes are TRBV10-3 and TRBJ1-1, with 9 bases matching TRBD1. The J segment lost 5 bases and the V segment lost 0 bases, leaving 13 bases of the junction unmatched. Looked up from germline, CDR1 is ENHRY and CDR2 is SYGVKD. The length of the CDR3 is 18 residues. CDR3 loop: CAISESYTGGRSKTEAFF. CDR3 DNA: TGTGCCATCAGTGAGTCGTACACAGGGGGCAGGTCGAAGACTGAAGCTTTCTTT.

On this clonotype itself: Germline is not matched at one junction end, which may reflect a read error. V is TRBV24-1 and J is TRBJ2-1; D is perhaps TRBD1 or TRBD2 (5 bases each). This CDR3 comprises 16 residues. Germline CDR1 is KGHDR and CDR2 is SFDVKD. The CDR3 loop reads CAPSDPVALGADEQFF. The CDR3 nucleotides are TGTGCCCCCAGTGATCCTGTAGCGCTCGGGGCCGATGAGCAGTTCTTC.

The J gene is TRBJ2-1, the V gene TRBV7-6; D may be TRBD1 (6 bases). V was cut by 4 bases and J by 3 bases, with 13 bases left in between. The CDR3 contains 15 residues. The germline CDR1 and CDR2 sequences are SGHVS and FNYEAQ. The CDR3 protein is CASSSGTNNYNEQFF. CDR3 in DNA: TGTGCCAGCAGCTCAGGGACAAACAACTACAATGAGCAGTTCTTC.